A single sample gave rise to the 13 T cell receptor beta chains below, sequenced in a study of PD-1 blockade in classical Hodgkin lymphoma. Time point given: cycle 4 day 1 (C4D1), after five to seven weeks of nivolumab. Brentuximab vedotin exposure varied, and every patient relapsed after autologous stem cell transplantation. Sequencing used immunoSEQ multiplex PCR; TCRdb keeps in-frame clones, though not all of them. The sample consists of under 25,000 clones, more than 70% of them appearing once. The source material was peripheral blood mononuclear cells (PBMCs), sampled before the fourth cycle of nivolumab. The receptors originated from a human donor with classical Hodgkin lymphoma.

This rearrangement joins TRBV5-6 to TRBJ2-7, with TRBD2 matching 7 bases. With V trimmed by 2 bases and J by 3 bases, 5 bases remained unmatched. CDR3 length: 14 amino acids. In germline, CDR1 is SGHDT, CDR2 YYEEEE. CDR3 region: CASSLGPGGYEQYF. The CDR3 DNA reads TGTGCCAGCAGCTTAGGTCCGGGGGGCTACGAGCAGTACTTC. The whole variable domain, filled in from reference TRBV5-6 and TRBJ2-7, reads DAGVTQSPTHLIKTRGQQVTLRCSPKSGHDTVSWYQQALGQGPQFIFQYYEEEERQRGNFPDRFSGHQFPNYSSELNVNALLLGDSALYLCASSLGPGGYEQYFGPGTRLTVT.

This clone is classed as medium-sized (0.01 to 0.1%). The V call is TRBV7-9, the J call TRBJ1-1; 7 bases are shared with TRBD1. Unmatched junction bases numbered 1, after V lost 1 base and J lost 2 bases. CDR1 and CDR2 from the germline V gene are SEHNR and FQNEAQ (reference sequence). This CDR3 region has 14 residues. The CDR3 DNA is TGTGCCAGCAGCTTAGGACAGGGTAACACTGAAGCTTTCTTT. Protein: CASSLGQGNTEAFF.

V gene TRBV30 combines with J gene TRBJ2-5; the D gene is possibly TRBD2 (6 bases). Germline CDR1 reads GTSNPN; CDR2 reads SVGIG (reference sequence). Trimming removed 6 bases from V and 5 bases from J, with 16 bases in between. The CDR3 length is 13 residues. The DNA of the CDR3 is TGTGCCTGTGACGGGGAGGTCTCCGAGACCCAGTACTTC. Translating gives CACDGEVSETQYF.

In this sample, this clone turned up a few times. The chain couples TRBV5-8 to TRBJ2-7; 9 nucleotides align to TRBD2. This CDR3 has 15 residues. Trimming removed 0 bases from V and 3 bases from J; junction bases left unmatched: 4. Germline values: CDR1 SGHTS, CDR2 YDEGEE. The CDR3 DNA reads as TGTGCCAGCAGCTTGGGGCTAGCGGGATTCTACGAGCAGTACTTC. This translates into CASSLGLAGFYEQYF.

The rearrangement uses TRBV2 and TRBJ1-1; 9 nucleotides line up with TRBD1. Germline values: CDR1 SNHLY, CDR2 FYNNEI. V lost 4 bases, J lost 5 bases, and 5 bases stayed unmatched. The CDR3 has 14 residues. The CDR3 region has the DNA TGTGCCAGCAGTGGTCCGGGACAGGGAACTGAAGCTTTCTTT. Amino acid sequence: CASSGPGQGTEAFF.

CDR3 nucleotides: TGTGCCAGCAGCACCCGGGACAGGGGATACAATGAGCAGTTCTTC. Encoded protein: CASSTRDRGYNEQFF. The rearrangement links TRBV9 to TRBJ2-1; 10 nucleotides line up with TRBD1. V shed 4 bases and J 4 bases; nucleotides not matched to a gene: 5. Germline V lookup: CDR1 SGDLS, CDR2 YYNGEE. The CDR3 runs to 15 residues.

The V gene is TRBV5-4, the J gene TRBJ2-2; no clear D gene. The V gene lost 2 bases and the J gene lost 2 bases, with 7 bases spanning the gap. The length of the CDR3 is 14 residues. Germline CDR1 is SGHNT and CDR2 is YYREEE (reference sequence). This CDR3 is CASSFDPNTGELFF. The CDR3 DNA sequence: TGTGCCAGCAGCTTCGACCCAAACACCGGGGAGCTGTTTTTT.

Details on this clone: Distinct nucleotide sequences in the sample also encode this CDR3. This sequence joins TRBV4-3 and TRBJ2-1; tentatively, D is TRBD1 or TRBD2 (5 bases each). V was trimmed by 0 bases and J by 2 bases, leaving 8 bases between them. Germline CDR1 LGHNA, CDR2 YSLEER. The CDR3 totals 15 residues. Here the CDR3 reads CASSQDRGAYNEQFF. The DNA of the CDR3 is TGCGCCAGCAGCCAAGATCGAGGGGCCTACAATGAGCAGTTCTTC.

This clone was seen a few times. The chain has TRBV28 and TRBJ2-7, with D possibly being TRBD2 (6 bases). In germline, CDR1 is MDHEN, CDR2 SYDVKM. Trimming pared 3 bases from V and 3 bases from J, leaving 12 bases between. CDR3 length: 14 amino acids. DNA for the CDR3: TGTGCCAGCAGTTTCCAGCGGGCAGGCTACGAGCAGTACTTC. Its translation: CASSFQRAGYEQYF.

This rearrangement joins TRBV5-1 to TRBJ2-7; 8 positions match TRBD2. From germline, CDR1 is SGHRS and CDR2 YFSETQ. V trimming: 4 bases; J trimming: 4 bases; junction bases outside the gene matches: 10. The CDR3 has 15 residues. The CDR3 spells CASSELSGSPYEQYF. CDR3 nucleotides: TGCGCCAGCAGCGAACTCAGCGGGAGTCCTTACGAGCAGTACTTC.

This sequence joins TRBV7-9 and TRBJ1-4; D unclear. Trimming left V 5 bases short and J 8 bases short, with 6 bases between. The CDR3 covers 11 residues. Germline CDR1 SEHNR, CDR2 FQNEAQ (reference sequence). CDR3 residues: CASSATEKLFF. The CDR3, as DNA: TGTGCCAGCAGCGCAACCGAAAAACTGTTTTTT.

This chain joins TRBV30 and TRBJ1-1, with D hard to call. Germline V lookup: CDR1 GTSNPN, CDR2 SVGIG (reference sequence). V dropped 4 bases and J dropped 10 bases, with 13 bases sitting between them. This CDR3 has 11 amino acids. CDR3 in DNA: TGTGCCTGGATGGTTTTGAGAGTAGCTTTCTTT. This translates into CAWMVLRVAFF. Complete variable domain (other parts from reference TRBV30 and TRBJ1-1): SQTIHQWPATLVQPVGSPLSLECTVEGTSNPNLYWYRQAAGRGLQLLFYSVGIGQISSEVPQNLSASRPQDRQFILSSKKLLLSDSGFYLCAWMVLRVAFFGQGTRLTVV.

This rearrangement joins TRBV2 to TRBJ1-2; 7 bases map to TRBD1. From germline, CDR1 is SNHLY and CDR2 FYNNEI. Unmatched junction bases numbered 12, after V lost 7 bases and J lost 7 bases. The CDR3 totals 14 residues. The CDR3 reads CASTLRQGSSGYTF. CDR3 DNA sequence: TGTGCCAGCACCTTGAGACAGGGATCGTCTGGCTACACCTTC.